This T cell receptor (beta chain) was captured by sequencing in a study of shared clonotypes between healthy human individuals. CD45RO-negative cells were positively selected for CCR7, leaving out terminally differentiated effector memory CD45RA+ cells. V shed 3 bases and J shed 1 base, with 10 bases lying between them. From germline, CDR1 is SGHDT and CDR2 YYEEEE. The CDR3 length is 14 residues. Study findings and constraints: Blood alone was sampled, and tissue repertoires likely differ.

Repertoires were generated with immunoSEQ multiplex PCR, while TCRdb's copy carries only in-frame clones and drops some. The data show 1.5 million to 2.5 million clones, just under 95% seen once. Concerning this clone itself: Its antigen is still unknown.

This clonotype was sampled from a young man in good health. Sequenced: naive CD8+ T cells sorted from blood. The chain joins TRBV5-6 to TRBJ1-2, with D perhaps TRBD1 (5 bases). Written as DNA, the CDR3 is TGTGCCAGCAGCTCTAACGGGGGTAACTATGGCTACACCTTC. This encodes CASSSNGGNYGYTF.